This TCR beta chain was recovered during a study of T cell responses to AZD1222 COVID-19 vaccine. From germline, CDR1 is MGHRA and CDR2 YSYEKL. V lost 4 bases to trimming and J lost 6 bases, with 18 bases between them. This CDR3 comprises 15 residues. The method was immunoSEQ multiplex PCR; TCRdb's version includes in-frame clones alone and lacks a portion of them. In the table there are 100,000 or so clones, approximately 90% of which are singletons. The rearrangement uses TRBV4-1 and TRBJ1-1; D call uncertain. This clonotype originated in an adult in good health. This specimen was peripheral blood, taken on day 0 of AZD1222 vaccination. The CDR3 DNA reads TGCGCCAGCAGCCTCCTATTCAGGCAAGGCGCTGAAGCTTTCTTT. As protein: CASSLLFRQGAEAFF.